This T cell receptor beta chain appears in the sequencing data of a study of T cell responses to AZD1222 COVID-19 vaccine. As for the study in general: Second-dose groups at about 4 or about 12 weeks were pooled. General observations from the study: Following two doses of AZD1222, Spike-specific TCR breadth and depth rose. Donors were largely white British and mainly female; clonal diversity was possibly underestimated.

This clone is a singleton in its sample. Its antigen is still unknown. Sequenced by immunoSEQ multiplex PCR; TCRdb stores in-frame clones only, minus some. Found here are approximately 140,000 clones, around 90% of them singletons; the top ten hold 5% to 6.5%. The sequence was collected from an adult in good health. This specimen consisted of peripheral blood, obtained on day 0 of AZD1222 vaccination.

The CDR3 here is CASSCRNTQYF. The CDR3 nucleotides are TGTGCCAGCAGCTGCCGGAATACGCAGTATTTT. The chain couples TRBV21-1 to TRBJ2-3. TRBV21-1 represents a pseudogene. This CDR3 region has 11 residues.